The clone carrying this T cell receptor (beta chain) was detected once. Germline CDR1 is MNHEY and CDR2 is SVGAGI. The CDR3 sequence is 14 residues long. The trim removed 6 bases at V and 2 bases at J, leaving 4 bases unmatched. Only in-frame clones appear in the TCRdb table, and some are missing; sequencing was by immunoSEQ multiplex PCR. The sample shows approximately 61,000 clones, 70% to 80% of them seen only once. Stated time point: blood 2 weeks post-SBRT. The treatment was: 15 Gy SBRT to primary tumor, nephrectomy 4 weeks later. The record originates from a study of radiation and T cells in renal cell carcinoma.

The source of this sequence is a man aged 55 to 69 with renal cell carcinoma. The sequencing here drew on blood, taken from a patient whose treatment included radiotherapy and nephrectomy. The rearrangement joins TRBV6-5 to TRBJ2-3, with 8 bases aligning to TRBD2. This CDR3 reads CASRTGGDTDTQYF. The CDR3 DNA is TGTGCCAGCAGAACGGGGGGGGACACAGATACGCAGTATTTT.